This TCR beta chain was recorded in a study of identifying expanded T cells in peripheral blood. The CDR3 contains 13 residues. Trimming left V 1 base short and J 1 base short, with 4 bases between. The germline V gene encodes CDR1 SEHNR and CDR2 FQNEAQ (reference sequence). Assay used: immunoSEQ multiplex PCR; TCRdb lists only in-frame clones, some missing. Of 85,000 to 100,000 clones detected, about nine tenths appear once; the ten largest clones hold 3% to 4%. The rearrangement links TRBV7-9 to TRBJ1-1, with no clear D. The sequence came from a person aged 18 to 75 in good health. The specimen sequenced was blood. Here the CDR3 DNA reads TGTGCCAGCAGCTTAGTAGGGAACACTGAAGCTTTCTTT. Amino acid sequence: CASSLVGNTEAFF.